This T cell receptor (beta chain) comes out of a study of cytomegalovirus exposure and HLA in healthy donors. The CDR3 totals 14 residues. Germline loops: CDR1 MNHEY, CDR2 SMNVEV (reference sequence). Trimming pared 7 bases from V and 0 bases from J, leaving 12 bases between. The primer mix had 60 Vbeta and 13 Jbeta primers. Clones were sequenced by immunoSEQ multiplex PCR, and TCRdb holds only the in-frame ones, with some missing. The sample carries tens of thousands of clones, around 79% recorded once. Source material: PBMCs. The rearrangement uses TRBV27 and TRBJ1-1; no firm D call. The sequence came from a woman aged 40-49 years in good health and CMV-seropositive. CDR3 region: CASKRVEVNTEAFF. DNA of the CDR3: TGTGCCAGCAAACGTGTAGAAGTGAACACTGAAGCTTTCTTT.